Here is one T cell receptor beta chain with its context. This clonotype was picked up a small number of times. No antigen is known for it. No base-level quality is on record; no much larger clone is a single base apart. These data come from a study of response to subunit inactivated influenza vaccine (dated by TCRdb to 2017 to 2018). With regard to the full study: The study used deep quantitative T cell receptor repertoire profiling to track responses to a trivalent subunit inactivated influenza vaccine. Points the paper makes about the study in general: According to the authors, only a limited number of new T cells may be recruited by each seasonal influenza vaccination.

The germline ends are 7 bases apart after V is trimmed by 3 bases and J by 10 bases. According to the germline V gene, CDR1 reads SGHAT and CDR2 reads FQNNGV. Including the terminal cysteine and phenylalanine, the CDR3 comprises 11 residues. Only CDR3 DNA is held: 33 bases, read in frame from base 1. Library construction relied on RT-PCR. The reads were generated on an Illumina HiSeq 2500. The public reads were reprocessed in TCRdb via fastp at Q25 and MiXCR, keeping in-frame beta chains. Entries are consolidated by CDR3 protein sequence, retaining the most common genes and DNA. Recorded for this sample are roughly 190,000 distinct CDR3 sequences; around 12% of them occurred a single time. Jointly, the top ten make up 25% to 30% of the sample. The data also belong to a second study, concerning T cells expressing NK-cell markers. The second study's paper adds: TCR beta cDNA libraries were made by 5'RACE template switching that added a universal primer site and unique molecular identifiers. Fewer than ten donors provided sorted CD3+CD56+NKG2C+, CD3+CD56+NKG2C- and CD3+CD56-NKG2C+ T-cell subsets, whose TCR beta-chain repertoires were profiled. Of the eight sequenced donors, seven were found to be HCMV-seropositive and one was found to be HCMV-seronegative. To restrict sorting to alphabetaTCR-expressing T cells, an anti-gammadeltaTCR antibody was added in several experiments. For over five donors, the dominant CD3+CD56+NKG2C+ clonotypes were among the top 10 CD8+ clonotypes and accounted for about 1.0-8% of CD8+ T cells. Those dominant clonotypes were again the most abundant among CD3+CD56-NKG2C+ cells in a handful of donors, at about 28.3-65%. Whether the expanded NKG2C-expressing T cell clones were specific for HCMV antigens was left unclear. The eight sequenced donors were randomly selected healthy volunteers, three men and five women. HCMV serostatus was determined by detecting HCMV-specific IgG in serum with a commercial ELISA kit. Peripheral blood mononuclear cells were isolated from blood by Ficoll density gradient centrifugation. CD4+ and CD8+ T cells were isolated from PBMC by magnetic immunoseparation with Miltenyi isolation kits. cDNA synthesis was primed from the TCR beta constant segment and was followed by two successive PCR amplification steps. Libraries were sequenced as 2 x 150 bp reads on Illumina HiSeq 2000/2500, MiSeq or NextSeq. MIGEC was used to demultiplex reads and group the reads by UMI, and MiTCR was used to assemble and quantify clonotypes. Only TCR cDNA sequences supported by at least two reads were kept to exclude erroneous sequences. Downstream repertoire analysis used the tcR package, and clonotypes were matched across fractions by CDR3 nucleotide sequence plus V segment. VDJmatch was used to annotate antigen specificity against VDJdb, with one amino acid substitution allowed in CDR3.

The rearrangement joined TRBV11-2 to TRBJ2-1, with the D gene not clear enough to name. The sample here was CD8+ T cells sorted from PBMCs, taken 12 days after vaccination. The clonotype comes from a man aged 45-60 years who received an inactivated influenza vaccine. Donor details come from another sample of the same person, matched by shared clones. The nucleotide sequence is given as TGTGCCAGCAGCTTCGCCTACGAGCAGTTCTTC. This sequence encodes CASSFAYEQFF.